Below, 17 T cell receptor beta chains from the same sample are listed, as sequenced in a study of T cell responses to AZD1222 COVID-19 vaccine. The protocol was immunoSEQ multiplex PCR, while the TCRdb copy is restricted to in-frame clones and leaves out a portion. The sample contains around 90,000 clones, 88% of which appear only once. The sample in question was peripheral blood, obtained on day 0 of AZD1222 vaccination. The receptor set was obtained from an adult in good health.

The chain employs TRBV6-2 or TRBV6-3 and TRBJ2-5; D is possibly TRBD2 (5 bases). Germline V gene lookup returns CDR1 MNHEY and CDR2 SVGEGT. V was clipped by 2 bases and J by 4 bases, with 11 bases between them. The CDR3 contains 14 residues. The CDR3 loop reads CASSYLLAIETQYF. For the CDR3, the DNA is TGTGCCAGCAGTTACCTGCTAGCTATAGAGACCCAGTACTTC.

This clone was recorded only once. The chain joins TRBV7-2 to TRBJ2-5, with TRBD2 matching over 13 bases. Germline values: CDR1 SGHTA, CDR2 FQGNSA. J gave up 7 bases and V 5 bases, and 13 bases lay outside the gene matches. The CDR3 is made up of 17 amino acids. CDR3: CASSPIGLAGANTTQYF. The DNA of the CDR3 is TGTGCCAGCAGCCCAATCGGACTAGCGGGGGCCAACACGACCCAGTACTTC.

V and J are TRBV18 and TRBJ2-7, with D tentatively TRBD1 (6 bases). The germline CDR1 and CDR2 sequences are KGHSH and LQKENI. V shed 3 bases and J shed 0 bases, with 12 bases lying between them. The CDR3 is 15 amino acids. The CDR3 coding sequence is TGTGCCAGCTCACCCCACGGACAGCCCTCCTACGAGCAGTACTTC. It codes for CASSPHGQPSYEQYF.

This clone has a single count. V is TRBV19 and J is TRBJ1-3; D gene unclear. This CDR3 contains 15 residues. V lost 5 bases to trimming and J lost 1 base, with 12 bases between them. Looked up from germline, CDR1 is LNHDA and CDR2 is SQIVND (reference sequence). The CDR3 DNA follows: TGTGCCAGTAGTGCTCGACTCGCGTCTGGAAACACCATATATTTT. Translating gives CASSARLASGNTIYF.

The rearrangement links TRBV11-3 to TRBJ2-3, with 8 bases matching TRBD2. The CDR3 has 14 residues. With V trimmed by 2 bases and J by 4 bases, 2 bases remained unmatched. Germline-derived CDR1 and CDR2 are SGHNT and YENEEA. This CDR3 is CASSLNSGADTQYF. The CDR3 DNA follows: TGTGCCAGCAGCTTAAATAGCGGGGCAGATACGCAGTATTTT.

A word on this clone: The same CDR3 is also encoded by other DNA sequences in this sample. The V call is TRBV28, the J call TRBJ1-5, with D unclear. V was shortened by 5 bases and J by 0 bases, with 5 bases between the two germline ends. The germline V gene encodes CDR1 MDHEN and CDR2 SYDVKM. This CDR3 comprises 13 residues. CDR3 protein: CASSLYSNQPQHF. The CDR3 nucleotides read TGTGCCAGCAGTCTTTATAGCAATCAGCCCCAGCATTTT.

CDR3 sequence reads: CAWRAYRSKLFF. The DNA for the CDR3 is TGTGCCTGGAGGGCGTATCGGTCAAAACTGTTTTTT. The chain employs TRBV30 and TRBJ1-4; no clear D gene. CDR1 is GTSNPN, CDR2 SVGIG, per germline (reference sequence). The CDR3 runs to 12 residues. Trimming took off 3 bases at V and 10 bases at J, with 12 bases between the two ends.

The J gene is TRBJ1-3, the V gene TRBV28, with TRBD1 matching over 8 bases. After removal of 2 bases from V and 4 bases from J, the junction contained 4 bases not matched to a gene. The CDR3 extends over 15 amino acids. CDR1 and CDR2 from the germline V gene are MDHEN and SYDVKM. CDR3 DNA: TGTGCCAGCAGTTTAACAGGGGGAGGAGGAAACACCATATATTTT. As protein: CASSLTGGGGNTIYF.

The rearrangement uses TRBV6-5 and TRBJ1-4, with 7 bases matching TRBD1. The length of the CDR3 is 14 residues. CDR1 MNHEY and CDR2 SVGAGI come from the germline V gene. V lost 6 bases to trimming and J lost 4 bases; unmatched junction nucleotides: 5. This chain's CDR3 is CASRDRVDNEKLFF. CDR3 in DNA: TGTGCCAGCAGAGACAGGGTAGATAATGAAAAACTGTTTTTT.

The chain carries TRBV19 and TRBJ1-1, with D possibly TRBD1 on 5 matching bases. Germline V gene sequence: CDR1 LNHDA, CDR2 SQIVND (reference sequence). The CDR3 totals 14 residues. The V end lost 6 bases, the J end lost 4 bases, and 15 bases lay between the germline ends. CDR3 DNA sequence: TGTGCCAGTAGCTGGAGTTCGGGGGTCACTGAAGCTTTCTTT. It is translated as CASSWSSGVTEAFF.

The CDR3 spells CASRAAGVSYNSPLHF. CDR3 nucleotides: TGCGCCAGCAGGGCCGCAGGGGTCTCCTATAATTCACCCCTCCACTTT. The chain joins TRBV5-1 to TRBJ1-6; possible D gene TRBD1, 6 bases. The CDR3 sequence is 16 residues long. Germline CDR1 is SGHRS and CDR2 is YFSETQ. The V end was cut by 5 bases, the J end by 0 bases, with 12 bases between.

The J gene is TRBJ2-7, the V gene TRBV6-2 or TRBV6-3; tentatively, D is TRBD1 (6 bases). This CDR3 has 12 residues. Trimming took 6 bases from V and 4 from J, leaving 10 bases between them. The germline gives CDR1 MNHEY, CDR2 SVGEGT. CDR3 DNA sequence: TGTGCCAGCAGCGCTGACAGGTACGAGCAGTACTTC. As protein: CASSADRYEQYF.

The chain couples TRBV7-9 to TRBJ1-4, with TRBD1 matching 7 bases. This CDR3 comprises 15 residues. Losses at the gene ends were 3 bases for V and 5 bases for J; bases not matched to a gene: 6. Germline assignment: CDR1 SEHNR and CDR2 FQNEAQ (reference sequence). CDR3 DNA sequence: TGTGCCAGCAGCTTCTCCGGGACAGAGAATGAAAAACTGTTTTTT. This translates into CASSFSGTENEKLFF.

The chain carries TRBV9 and TRBJ1-1; 7 bases are shared with TRBD1. The CDR3 runs to 14 residues. CDR1 is SGDLS and CDR2 is YYNGEE in the germline V gene. Trimming cost V 4 bases and J 3 bases; bases outside gene matches: 6. This chain's CDR3 is CASSPRTGDTEAFF. The CDR3 DNA reads as TGTGCCAGCAGCCCCCGGACAGGCGACACTGAAGCTTTCTTT.

The J gene is TRBJ2-3, the V gene TRBV15; possible D gene TRBD2, 6 bases. The V and J ends lost 0 bases and 2 bases respectively, with 12 bases between them. The germline V gene encodes CDR1 LNHNV and CDR2 YYDKDF (reference sequence). The CDR3 extends over 16 amino acids. CDR3 sequence (DNA): TGTGCCACCAGCAGAGATAGGAGGGCCTACACAGATACGCAGTATTTT. Translation gives CATSRDRRAYTDTQYF. The full variable domain, completed using reference TRBV15 and TRBJ2-3, is DAMVIQNPRYQVTQFGKPVTLSCSQTLNHNVMYWYQQKSSQAPKLLFHYYDKDFNNEADTPDNFQSRRPNTSFCFLDIRSPGLGDTAMYLCATSRDRRAYTDTQYFGPGTRLTVL.

CDR3 residues: CASSPWGYEQYF. CDR3 nucleotide sequence: TGTGCCAGCTCACCTTGGGGCTACGAGCAGTACTTC. V usage is TRBV18 and J usage is TRBJ2-7; D not certain. V gave up 3 bases and J gave up 3 bases, with 6 bases separating them. The V gene's germline CDR1 is KGHSH and CDR2 LQKENI. The CDR3 runs to 12 residues. Complete variable domain (other parts from reference TRBV18 and TRBJ2-7): NAGVMQNPRHLVRRRGQEARLRCSPMKGHSHVYWYRQLPEEGLKFMVYLQKENIIDESGMPKERFSAEFPKEGPSILRIQQVVRGDSAAYFCASSPWGYEQYFGPGTRLTVT.

The chain uses TRBV7-3 and TRBJ2-7; tentative D call: TRBD1 (6 bases). V was cut by 5 bases and J by 5 bases, with 10 bases left in between. CDR3 length equals 12 residues. Germline V gene sequence: CDR1 SGHTA, CDR2 FQGTGA. CDR3 bases: TGTGCCAGCAGCAACAACAGGGACGAGCAGTACTTC. Its protein is CASSNNRDEQYF.